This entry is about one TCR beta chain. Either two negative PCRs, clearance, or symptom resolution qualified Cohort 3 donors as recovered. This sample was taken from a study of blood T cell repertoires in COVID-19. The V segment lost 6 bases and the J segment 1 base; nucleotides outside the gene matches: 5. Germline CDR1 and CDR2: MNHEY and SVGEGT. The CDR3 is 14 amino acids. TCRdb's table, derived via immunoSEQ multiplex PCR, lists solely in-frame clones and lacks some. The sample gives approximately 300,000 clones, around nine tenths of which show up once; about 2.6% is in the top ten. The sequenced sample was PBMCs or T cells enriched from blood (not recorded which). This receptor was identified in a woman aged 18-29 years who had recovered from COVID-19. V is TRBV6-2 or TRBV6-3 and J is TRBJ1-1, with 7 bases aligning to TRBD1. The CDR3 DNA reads TGTGCCAGCAGCACAGGGGTACGGAACACTGAAGCTTTCTTT. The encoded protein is CASSTGVRNTEAFF.